This T cell receptor beta chain is from a study of CD8 T cells in ankylosing spondylitis. The CDR3 contains 13 residues. Germline V CDR1 and CDR2: SGHVS, FQNEAQ. Deletions cut 4 bases from V and 6 bases from J, with 9 bases between. General study results and limits: Within ankylosing spondylitis blood, a TCR beta motif made up of seven to nine highly homologous variants appeared to be characteristic. Both synovial fluid and blood in reactive arthritis had previously been reported to carry some motif variants.

Quantitative 5'-RACE with molecular barcodes was used to make the TCR beta libraries. TCRdb re-called the 5' RACE reads with MiXCR, one entry per CDR3 protein. The sample comprises about 800,000 distinct CDR3 sequences, 12% of which are singletons, and roughly 0.51% rests with the top ten. To note about this clonotype: Its antigen is still unknown.

This sequence was found in a male donor with ankylosing spondylitis. Material for sequencing was blood, either unsorted or a sorted T cell fraction (not recorded which). This chain connects TRBV7-8 to TRBJ2-2; D remains ambiguous. As DNA, the CDR3 is TGTGCCAGCAGCTCCGACCCTCCCGGGGAGCTGTTTTTT. This codes for CASSSDPPGELFF.